Following are 23 T cell receptor beta chains from one sample sequenced in a study of early T cells in non-severe SARS-CoV-2 infection. MiXCR, run by TCRdb on the 5' RACE reads, gives a single entry per CDR3 protein. Of about 77,000 distinct CDR3 sequences listed, roughly 16% are singletons. Input material: whole blood. Receptor source: an adult who was a healthcare worker with PCR-confirmed SARS-CoV-2 infection or an uninfected control (not recorded which).

This clonotype showed up just a few times. In nucleotides, the CDR3 is TGTGCCAGCAGAACGGACAGCTACGAGCAGTACTTC. Its protein product is CASRTDSYEQYF. The chain carries TRBV2 and TRBJ2-7, with D tentatively TRBD1 (6 bases). CDR1 is SNHLY, CDR2 FYNNEI, per germline. The CDR3 length is 12 residues. The ends were cut back, 6 bases at V and 3 bases at J, with 9 bases in the middle.

The J gene is TRBJ1-1, the V gene TRBV6-1; possibly TRBD1 for D (6 bases). Germline lookup yields CDR1 MNHNS and CDR2 SASEGT. The CDR3 spans 15 residues. V gave up 2 bases and J gave up 4 bases, with 14 bases separating them. The CDR3 reads CASSEWGRGSTEAFF. CDR3 sequence (DNA): TGTGCCAGCAGTGAATGGGGGAGGGGGAGCACTGAAGCTTTCTTT.

This clonotype was found a few times. The chain has TRBV7-9 and TRBJ1-1; 10 nucleotides align to TRBD1. After removal of 5 bases from V and 1 base from J, the junction contained 7 bases not matched to a gene. The CDR3 covers 16 residues. Germline V lookup: CDR1 SEHNR, CDR2 FQNEAQ (reference sequence). The CDR3 reads CASSRPTGGSNTEAFF. Here the CDR3 DNA reads TGTGCCAGCAGCCGCCCGACAGGGGGCTCGAACACTGAAGCTTTCTTT.

This clonotype was seen more than once but under ten times. J is TRBJ2-1 and V is TRBV27; perhaps TRBD1 as D (5 bases). The V gene lost 3 bases and the J gene lost 6 bases, with 12 bases spanning the gap. Per the germline V gene, CDR1 is MNHEY and CDR2 is SMNVEV (reference sequence). CDR3 length: 14 residues. CDR3 nucleotides: TGTGCCAGCAGTTTGCCAGGGTCCGCCAATGAGCAGTTCTTC. Translating it yields CASSLPGSANEQFF.

This clonotype was found a few times. Written as DNA, the CDR3 is TGTGCCAGCAGTTTATTTTCAGGCTATGGCTACACCTTC. Protein sequence: CASSLFSGYGYTF. The chain is built from TRBV12-3 or TRBV12-4 and TRBJ1-2, with unresolved D. The ends were cut back, 2 bases at V and 4 bases at J, with 8 bases in the middle. CDR3 length: 13 amino acids.

This clonotype was counted only a few times. The chain couples TRBV7-9 to TRBJ1-1; 8 nucleotides align to TRBD1. The CDR3 covers 15 residues. CDR1 SEHNR and CDR2 FQNEAQ come from the germline V gene (reference sequence). V trimming: 5 bases; J trimming: 1 base; junction bases outside the gene matches: 6. As DNA, the CDR3 is TGTGCCAGCAGCCCCCGGACAGGGACGAACACTGAAGCTTTCTTT. Amino acid sequence: CASSPRTGTNTEAFF.

A few counts support this clonotype. The genes are TRBV5-4 and TRBJ2-2; 9 bases line up with TRBD1. This CDR3 has 14 residues. Germline CDR1 SGHNT, CDR2 YYREEE (reference sequence). V lost 5 bases, J lost 5 bases, and 4 bases stayed unmatched. CDR3 DNA: TGTGCCAGCAGGGGACAGGGCGGGACCGGGGAGCTGTTTTTT. This translates into CASRGQGGTGELFF.

The table lists this clonotype with a few counts. The chain is built from TRBV11-2 and TRBJ2-7, with a tentative D call TRBD1 (6 bases). The germline CDR1 and CDR2 sequences are SGHAT and FQNNGV. This CDR3 is 15 amino acids long. Trimming took off 4 bases at V and 4 bases at J, with 17 bases between the two ends. CDR3: CASSSYRDPQYEQYF. The CDR3 DNA reads TGTGCCAGCAGCTCATACAGGGACCCCCAATACGAGCAGTACTTC. The variable domain in full, with the rest retrieved from reference TRBV11-2 and TRBJ2-7, is EAGVAQSPRYKIIEKRQSVAFWCNPISGHATLYWYQQILGQGPKLLIQFQNNGVVDDSQLPKDRFSAERLKGVDSTLKIQPAKLEDSAVYLCASSSYRDPQYEQYFGPGTRLTVT.

The J gene is TRBJ2-1, the V gene TRBV19; TRBD2 aligns across 9 bases. Germline-derived CDR1 and CDR2 are LNHDA and SQIVND (reference sequence). Trimming removed 4 bases from V and 10 bases from J; junction bases left unmatched: 14. The CDR3 length is 16 residues. The CDR3 DNA is TGTGCCAGTAGTAGTTCCCGGGGACTAGCTTTAGGGGAGCAGTTCTTC. As protein: CASSSSRGLALGEQFF.

This clonotype occurred a few times. The chain uses TRBV7-2 and TRBJ2-3; no clear D. The CDR3 covers 12 residues. The germline V gene has CDR1 SGHTA and CDR2 FQGNSA. V lost 3 bases to trimming and J lost 13 bases, with 14 bases between them. CDR3 region: CASSLEALREYF. The CDR3 DNA follows: TGTGCCAGCAGCTTGGAAGCCCTCAGAGAGTATTTT.

At least ten counts were recorded for this clonotype. The DNA for the CDR3 is TGTGCCACCAAGCCGGGACAGGGGCCCAATCAGCCCCAGCATTTT. It specifies CATKPGQGPNQPQHF. The V and J genes are TRBV27 and TRBJ1-5; 10 bases agree with TRBD1. This CDR3 has 15 residues. Germline lookup yields CDR1 MNHEY and CDR2 SMNVEV (reference sequence). Germline trimming cut 10 bases from V and 3 bases from J; bases unmatched to any gene: 9.

CDR3 DNA sequence: TGTGCCAGCAGTCTTACTAGCGGGGGAACGGGCGGGGAGCTGTTTTTT. It translates to CASSLTSGGTGGELFF. V is TRBV6-6 and J is TRBJ2-2, with 11 bases aligning to TRBD2. J lost 7 bases, V lost 5 bases, and 9 bases had no gene match. The CDR3 consists of 16 residues. Germline V gene lookup returns CDR1 MNHNY and CDR2 SVGAGI (reference sequence).

This clonotype occurred a few times. J is TRBJ2-1 and V is TRBV24-1; D may be TRBD2 (6 bases). Germline CDR1 KGHDR, CDR2 SFDVKD. The germline V and J ends were trimmed by 7 bases and 8 bases, with 23 bases remaining between them. This CDR3 has 16 residues. The CDR3 region has the DNA TGTGCCACCAGCTTGGGACTCCCCGTAATGTGGGATGAGCAGTTCTTC. As protein: CATSLGLPVMWDEQFF.

This clonotype was detected a few times. The rearrangement joins TRBV7-2 to TRBJ2-7, with 7 bases matching TRBD1. CDR1 and CDR2 from the germline V gene are SGHTA and FQGNSA. Losses at the gene ends were 5 bases for V and 3 bases for J; bases not matched to a gene: 7. CDR3 length: 14 amino acids. DNA of the CDR3: TGTGCCAGCAGCCCGAGACAGGGAGTCTACGAGCAGTACTTC. Its protein product is CASSPRQGVYEQYF.

The rearrangement uses TRBV29-1 and TRBJ2-3, with D possibly being TRBD1 or TRBD2 (5 bases each). The V gene lost 8 bases and the J gene lost 5 bases, with 8 bases spanning the gap. CDR3 length equals 10 residues. CDR1 and CDR2 from the germline V gene are SQVTM and ANQGSEA. The CDR3 sequence: CSRGEDTQYF. CDR3 bases: TGCAGCAGAGGGGAAGATACGCAGTATTTT.

The V and J genes are TRBV24-1 and TRBJ2-3, with 9 bases that match TRBD2. CDR1 and CDR2 (germline): KGHDR, SFDVKD. The trim removed 7 bases at V and 1 base at J, leaving 8 bases unmatched. This CDR3 has 16 residues. DNA of the CDR3: TGTGCCACCAGCGCCCTGATAGCGGGAGGCACAGATACGCAGTATTTT. This translates into CATSALIAGGTDTQYF.

This clonotype was detected only a few times. The CDR3 bases are TGTGCCAGCAGTGACCGAGCCTATAATTCACCCCTCCACTTT. This codes for CASSDRAYNSPLHF. This chain connects TRBV6-1 to TRBJ1-6; D uncertain. Trimming cost V 3 bases and J 2 bases, with 5 bases left between them. There are 14 residues in the CDR3. In germline, CDR1 is MNHNS, CDR2 SASEGT.

The table lists this clonotype with a few counts. This chain joins TRBV18 and TRBJ1-2; D gene unclear. V gave up 4 bases and J gave up 7 bases, with 10 bases separating them. The CDR3 covers 12 residues. The V gene's germline CDR1 is KGHSH and CDR2 LQKENI. The CDR3 protein is CASSLLIGGYTF. CDR3 bases: TGTGCCAGCTCACTTCTAATAGGTGGCTACACCTTC.

The rearrangement joins TRBV2 to TRBJ2-5; 7 bases match TRBD1. This CDR3 is 15 amino acids long. Trimming cost V 8 bases and J 0 bases; bases outside gene matches: 9. Germline V gene data show CDR1 as SNHLY and CDR2 as FYNNEI. CDR3 loop: CASEVGTVDQETQYF. CDR3 DNA sequence: TGTGCCAGCGAGGTAGGGACAGTCGACCAAGAGACCCAGTACTTC.

This chain joins TRBV6-5 and TRBJ2-6; no clear D. The germline gives CDR1 MNHEY, CDR2 SVGAGI. V lost 4 bases and J lost 0, with 10 bases in between. There are 16 residues in the CDR3. CDR3 protein: CASSFNRLSGANVLTF. The DNA of the CDR3 is TGTGCCAGCAGTTTCAACCGGCTCTCTGGGGCCAACGTCCTGACTTTC.

This clonotype was counted only a few times. The chain joins TRBV5-1 to TRBJ1-6; D gene ambiguous. CDR1 SGHRS and CDR2 YFSETQ come from the germline V gene. Deletions cut 0 bases from V and 7 bases from J, with 11 bases between. This CDR3 is built from 15 residues. In DNA form, the CDR3 reads TGCGCCAGCAGCTTGGAATGGGATGAGAATTCACCCCTCCACTTT. Amino acids: CASSLEWDENSPLHF. The variable domain in full, completed from reference TRBV5-1 and TRBJ1-6, reads KAGVTQTPRYLIKTRGQQVTLSCSPISGHRSVSWYQQTPGQGLQFLFEYFSETQRNKGNFPGRFSGRQFSNSRSEMNVSTLELGDSALYLCASSLEWDENSPLHFGNGTRLTVT.

The rearrangement joins TRBV7-9 to TRBJ1-1, with unresolved D. The germline V and J ends were trimmed by 4 bases and 6 bases, with 9 bases remaining between them. Germline assignment: CDR1 SEHNR and CDR2 FQNEAQ (reference sequence). CDR3 length: 12 amino acids. The CDR3 region has the DNA TGTGCCAGCAGCTCCCCCCGCCCTGAAGCTTTCTTT. Its translation: CASSSPRPEAFF.

V and J are TRBV7-3 and TRBJ1-4; D possibly corresponds to TRBD1 (6 bases). The CDR3 has 14 residues. Germline V gene lookup returns CDR1 SGHTA and CDR2 FQGTGA. Trimming removed 1 base at V and 6 bases at J, with 9 bases between. The CDR3 sequence: CASSLNRVDEKLFF. CDR3 nucleotides: TGTGCCAGCAGCTTAAACAGGGTGGATGAAAAACTGTTTTTT.